These 23 T cell receptor beta chains were all obtained from the same sample, sequenced in a study of T cells in tumors after PD-1 blockade (dated by TCRdb to about 2019). Library construction relied on the immunoSEQ multiplex PCR assay. Here the immuneACCESS table is served through TCRdb, limited to in-frame sequences with V and J called. Missing clones are a known gap in these copies; in checked studies unresolved V genes cover under half, and the rest lacks a known reason. The sample table contains 60,000 or so clones; only one count was recorded for roughly 78% of them. The ten largest clonotypes hold around 15% of the sample. The sample's time point label, decoded: before anti-PD-1 therapy. Sequences were derived from PBMCs, sampled before anti-PD-1 treatment. The receptors come from a human donor with basal cell carcinoma.

This chain joins TRBV6-4 and TRBJ2-1, with 12 bases identical to TRBD2. CDR1 and CDR2 from the germline V gene are MRHNA and SNTAGT. The CDR3 spans 13 residues. V was pared by 6 bases and J by 10 bases, with 4 bases of the junction left unmatched. CDR3 loop: CASSEGTSGEQFF. The CDR3 DNA reads TGTGCCAGCAGCGAAGGGACTAGCGGGGAGCAGTTCTTC.

This clone turned up a few times. V gene TRBV18 combines with J gene TRBJ2-2, with D possibly being TRBD1 (5 bases). Germline V gene lookup returns CDR1 KGHSH and CDR2 LQKENI. V was pared by 0 bases and J by 6 bases, with 8 bases between. The CDR3 has 14 amino acids. CDR3 amino acids: CASSPPTQAGELFF. CDR3 DNA sequence: TGTGCCAGCTCACCACCGACACAGGCCGGGGAGCTGTTTTTT.

The genes are TRBV3-1 (or the pseudogene TRBV3-2) and TRBJ2-5, with D unclear. The CDR3 is 14 amino acids. The germline V and J ends were trimmed by 0 bases and 3 bases, with 8 bases remaining between them. The germline CDR1 and CDR2 sequences are LGHDT and YNNKEL (reference sequence). The CDR3 region has the DNA TGTGCCAGCAGCCAAGATAGAATAAAAGAGACCCAGTACTTC. This encodes CASSQDRIKETQYF.

This clone occurred once. This chain uses TRBV27 with TRBJ2-7; no clear D gene. This CDR3 region has 13 residues. Trimming left V 0 bases short and J 5 bases short, with 8 bases between. Per the germline V gene, CDR1 is MNHEY and CDR2 is SMNVEV (reference sequence). The CDR3, as DNA: TGTGCCAGCAGTTTATCGCCTGTAAACGAGCAGTACTTC. This translates into CASSLSPVNEQYF.

About this clone: This may be a read error: a much more frequent sequence differs by one nucleotide. Distinct nucleotide sequences in the sample also encode this CDR3. The gene calls are TRBV7-6 and TRBJ2-3; weak D call: TRBD1 (6 bases). Per germline, CDR1 SGHVS and CDR2 FNYEAQ. The CDR3 extends over 16 amino acids. Trimming cost V 5 bases and J 4 bases, with 19 bases left between them. The CDR3 sequence: CASSPRPVGGADTQYF. The CDR3 bases are TGTGCCAGCAGCCCAAGACCCGTAGGGGGAGCAGATACGCAGTATTTT.

V and J are TRBV4-2 and TRBJ1-2, with 8 bases that match TRBD1. This CDR3 region has 14 residues. The ends lost 0 bases at V and 7 bases at J; junction bases unmatched: 4. Germline CDR1 LGHNA, CDR2 YNFKEQ. The CDR3 reads CASSQEQGVGGYTF. CDR3 nucleotides: TGTGCCAGCAGCCAAGAACAGGGGGTTGGTGGCTACACCTTC.

Details on this clone: Other DNA sequences in the sample encode the same CDR3. This chain uses TRBV29-1 with TRBJ1-2; D gene unclear. The V gene lost 4 bases and the J gene lost 2 bases, with 11 bases spanning the gap. Germline V gives CDR1 SQVTM, CDR2 ANQGSEA. CDR3 length: 13 residues. CDR3 region: CSVGTGGNYGYTF. In nucleotides, the CDR3 is TGCAGCGTTGGGACGGGAGGCAACTATGGCTACACCTTC.

The chain is built from TRBV19 and TRBJ1-2; 8 bases align to TRBD1. CDR1 is LNHDA, CDR2 SQIVND, per germline (reference sequence). The V and J ends lost 5 bases and 2 bases, in that order; junction bases with no gene match: 4. This CDR3 spans 14 amino acids. The DNA of the CDR3 is TGTGCCAGTAGTGGGTCAGGGGGCAACTATGGCTACACCTTC. Translation: CASSGSGGNYGYTF.

This sequence joins TRBV9 and TRBJ2-5; D gene unclear. Germline CDR1 reads SGDLS; CDR2 reads YYNGEE. The CDR3 spans 14 residues. V lost 0 bases and J 2 bases, leaving 8 bases between the germline ends. CDR3 sequence: CASSVGVEQETQYF. CDR3 DNA sequence: TGTGCCAGCAGCGTAGGGGTAGAACAAGAGACCCAGTACTTC.

The V call is TRBV7-2, the J call TRBJ1-6; tentatively, D is TRBD1 (6 bases). The CDR3 sequence is 16 residues long. V lost 5 bases and J lost 10, with 21 bases in between. Germline V gene lookup returns CDR1 SGHTA and CDR2 FQGNSA. The CDR3 region has the DNA TGTGCCAGCAGCCACGGGCCTGACAGGAGAAGGTCACCCCTCCACTTT. Residues: CASSHGPDRRRSPLHF.

V gene TRBV7-8 combines with J gene TRBJ2-3; maybe TRBD1 (6 bases). The CDR3 consists of 14 residues. CDR1 and CDR2 from the germline V gene are SGHVS and FQNEAQ. The ends were cut back, 7 bases at V and 1 base at J, with 12 bases in the middle. The CDR3: CASTVGQRTDTQYF. As DNA, the CDR3 is TGTGCCAGCACCGTAGGACAGCGCACAGATACGCAGTATTTT.

In its sample, this clone was seen once. The gene calls are TRBV28 and TRBJ2-5; possible D gene TRBD1, 5 bases. This CDR3 has 15 residues. Deletions cut 1 base from V and 5 bases from J, with 14 bases between. Germline values: CDR1 MDHEN, CDR2 SYDVKM. The CDR3, as DNA: TGTGCCAGCAGTTTATCTACAGGAGATGGGGAGACCCAGTACTTC. This sequence encodes CASSLSTGDGETQYF.

Points on this clone: Other nucleotide sequences from this sample produce the same CDR3. The genes are TRBV18 and TRBJ2-6; TRBD1 matches 8 bases. This CDR3 spans 18 amino acids. The germline gives CDR1 KGHSH, CDR2 LQKENI. With 4 bases clipped from V and 0 bases from J, the junction kept 8 bases outside the gene matches. Here the CDR3 DNA reads TGTGCCAGCTCACAGCAGGGGGCAGCTCTCTCTGGGGCCAACGTCCTGACTTTC. Protein sequence: CASSQQGAALSGANVLTF.

The rearrangement uses TRBV4-2 and TRBJ2-1, with D possibly being TRBD2 (6 bases). This CDR3 region has 15 residues. Germline lookup yields CDR1 LGHNA and CDR2 YNFKEQ. Trimming cost V 0 bases and J 10 bases, with 16 bases left between them. The CDR3 sequence is CASSQDTSLRGEQFF. In nucleotides, the CDR3 is TGTGCCAGCAGCCAAGATACTAGCCTACGAGGGGAGCAGTTCTTC.

The V gene is TRBV10-1, the J gene TRBJ1-5, with a possible D match to TRBD1 (5 bases). The CDR3 is 19 residues long. Trimming took 3 bases from V and 1 from J, leaving 22 bases between them. Germline V gene data show CDR1 as WNHNN and CDR2 as SYGVQD (reference sequence). The DNA of the CDR3 is TGCGCCAGCAGTGAAGATAACAGGCTCCCGAACTTGAGCAATCAGCCCCAGCATTTT. Its protein product is CASSEDNRLPNLSNQPQHF.

J is TRBJ2-7 and V is TRBV27; 12 bases map to TRBD1. The trim removed 5 bases at V and 7 bases at J, leaving 6 bases unmatched. CDR1 and CDR2 (germline): MNHEY, SMNVEV (reference sequence). This CDR3 spans 14 amino acids. The CDR3 sequence is CASSEGTGGREQYF. DNA of the CDR3: TGTGCCAGCAGTGAAGGGACAGGGGGCCGGGAGCAGTACTTC.

This clone appeared once. The chain combines TRBV30 with TRBJ1-2; TRBD1 aligns across 9 bases. After removal of 3 bases from V and 8 bases from J, the junction contained 13 bases not matched to a gene. The CDR3 has 15 amino acids. Germline V gives CDR1 GTSNPN, CDR2 SVGIG (reference sequence). The CDR3 spells CAWRTGQGLGSGYTF. The CDR3 DNA reads as TGTGCCTGGAGGACGGGACAGGGATTGGGATCGGGCTACACCTTC. Full variable domain (remainder filled in from reference TRBV30 and TRBJ1-2): SQTIHQWPATLVQPVGSPLSLECTVEGTSNPNLYWYRQAAGRGLQLLFYSVGIGQISSEVPQNLSASRPQDRQFILSSKKLLLSDSGFYLCAWRTGQGLGSGYTFGSGTRLTVV.

This clone has just one count. This chain connects TRBV7-2 to TRBJ2-7; 11 bases agree with TRBD2. Germline V lookup: CDR1 SGHTA, CDR2 FQGNSA. Germline trimming cut 6 bases from V and 5 bases from J; bases unmatched to any gene: 9. The CDR3 length is 15 residues. CDR3 region: CASSLTSGGRHEQYF. The CDR3 coding sequence is TGTGCCAGCAGTTTAACTAGCGGGGGCCGTCACGAGCAGTACTTC.

The rearrangement joins TRBV30 to TRBJ1-3, with TRBD1 matching over 9 bases. Per germline, CDR1 GTSNPN and CDR2 SVGIG (reference sequence). J was trimmed by 2 bases and V by 2 bases; bases with no gene match: 4. This CDR3 has 15 residues. This chain's CDR3 is CAWSSRDRAGNTIYF. CDR3 bases: TGTGCCTGGAGTTCCCGGGACAGGGCTGGAAACACCATATATTTT.

This chain links TRBV3-1 (or the pseudogene TRBV3-2) with TRBJ2-1; D might be TRBD1 or TRBD2, each matching 5 bases. This CDR3 contains 12 residues. CDR1 and CDR2 (germline): LGHDT, YNNKEL (reference sequence). Deletions cut 0 bases from V and 11 bases from J, with 8 bases between. CDR3 sequence reads: CASSQEWDQQFF. The CDR3 bases are TGTGCCAGCAGCCAAGAATGGGACCAGCAGTTCTTC.

This clone was observed a handful of times. This chain links TRBV19 with TRBJ2-7; D may be TRBD1 or TRBD2 (6 bases each). Deletions cut 3 bases from V and 4 bases from J, with 16 bases between. The V gene's germline CDR1 is LNHDA and CDR2 SQIVND (reference sequence). The CDR3 consists of 15 residues. DNA for the CDR3: TGTGCCAGTAGTATCCTGAGGGGGGCCAAATACGAGCAGTACTTC. This encodes CASSILRGAKYEQYF.

The CDR3 sequence is CASSTPPTGAQPQHF. In nucleotides, the CDR3 is TGTGCCAGTAGTACTCCCCCTACAGGGGCGCAGCCCCAGCATTTT. The V call is TRBV19, the J call TRBJ1-5; TRBD1 matches 7 bases. Germline loops: CDR1 LNHDA, CDR2 SQIVND (reference sequence). V was pared by 4 bases and J by 7 bases, with 10 bases of the junction left unmatched. This CDR3 comprises 15 residues.

The V call is TRBV5-4, the J call TRBJ1-2; no reliable D call. The CDR3 spans 13 residues. V was shortened by 1 base and J by 2 bases, with 6 bases between the two germline ends. CDR1 SGHNT and CDR2 YYREEE come from the germline V gene (reference sequence). The CDR3 DNA reads as TGTGCCAGCAGCTTGAGCCGGAACTATGGCTACACCTTC. Its protein product is CASSLSRNYGYTF.